The 25 T cell receptor beta chains below were found in one sample sequenced in a study of T cells in Graves' hyperthyroidism and ophthalmopathy. RNA transcripts were the template for amplifying TCR beta CDR3 regions. HTBI primers were the set used in a first-round RT-PCR of the TCR CDR3. TCRdb fed the multiplex PCR reads into MiXCR, producing one record per CDR3 protein. Among roughly 650,000 distinct CDR3 sequences listed, 16% were seen once. Sequenced sample: blood. The receptors come from a woman between 35 and 50 years old with Graves' ophthalmopathy.

This clonotype was counted only a few times. The chain couples TRBV6-1 to TRBJ1-2; D uncertain. V was trimmed by 6 bases and J by 8 bases, leaving 19 bases between them. Per germline, CDR1 MNHNS and CDR2 SASEGT. The CDR3 loop spans 14 amino acids. CDR3 nucleotides: TGTGCCAGCAGCCCCCAGTCGATAATGAACGGCTACACCTTC. Amino acids: CASSPQSIMNGYTF.

This clonotype was recorded a few times. V gene TRBV29-1 combines with J gene TRBJ1-1; the D is unclear. Trimming took off 6 bases at V and 4 bases at J, with 24 bases between the two ends. This CDR3 is built from 16 residues. CDR1 and CDR2 from the germline V gene are SQVTM and ANQGSEA. The CDR3 nucleotides read TGCAGCGTACTTTGGAATGCGTGGGGAGAGAGCACTGAAGCTTTCTTT. It is translated as CSVLWNAWGESTEAFF.

This clonotype has at least ten counts. This chain connects TRBV15 to TRBJ2-1, with TRBD2 matching 9 bases. Germline CDR1 and CDR2: LNHNV and YYDKDF (reference sequence). V lost 3 bases and J lost 4; bases outside the gene matches: 4. The CDR3 contains 15 residues. Written as DNA, the CDR3 is TGTGCCACCAGCAGGGTTAGCGGGGGATACAATGAGCAGTTCTTC. It translates to CATSRVSGGYNEQFF. The full variable domain, with the rest looked up from reference TRBV15 and TRBJ2-1, is DAMVIQNPRYQVTQFGKPVTLSCSQTLNHNVMYWYQQKSSQAPKLLFHYYDKDFNNEADTPDNFQSRRPNTSFCFLDIRSPGLGDTAMYLCATSRVSGGYNEQFFGPGTRLTVL.

This clonotype was seen ten or more times. The chain carries TRBV4-1 and TRBJ2-7; D is possibly TRBD2 (5 bases). Trimming took off 1 base at V and 3 bases at J, with 13 bases between the two ends. CDR1 is MGHRA and CDR2 is YSYEKL in the germline V gene. CDR3 size: 15 residues. The CDR3 region has the DNA TGCGCCAGCAGCCAAGCTCTAGCAGTGGGCTACGAGCAGTACTTC. Translated: CASSQALAVGYEQYF.

This clonotype was counted many times. V is TRBV27 and J is TRBJ1-5; 8 nucleotides match TRBD1. Germline assignment: CDR1 MNHEY and CDR2 SMNVEV (reference sequence). The CDR3 contains 15 residues. Trimming cost V 6 bases and J 3 bases; bases outside gene matches: 7. The CDR3 DNA follows: TGTGCCAGCAGGGCCCGACAGGGGTCCAATCAGCCCCAGCATTTT. Translated, it gives CASRARQGSNQPQHF.

This clonotype occurred many times. The rearrangement uses TRBV13 and TRBJ2-3, with 10 bases aligning to TRBD2. After removal of 5 bases from V and 6 bases from J, the junction contained 11 bases not matched to a gene. The CDR3 totals 16 residues. The germline gives CDR1 PRHDT, CDR2 FYEKMQ (reference sequence). DNA of the CDR3: TGTGCCAGCAGCCGGCCCCTGAGCGGGGGGGCTGATACGCAGTATTTT. The encoded protein is CASSRPLSGGADTQYF.

This clonotype was found a few times. This rearrangement joins TRBV7-8 to TRBJ2-1, with unresolved D. Trimming stripped 5 bases from V and 8 bases from J, with 13 bases between. This CDR3 comprises 13 residues. CDR1 SGHVS and CDR2 FQNEAQ come from the germline V gene. The CDR3 here is CASSPARIDEQFF. CDR3 DNA sequence: TGTGCCAGCAGCCCCGCCCGAATCGATGAGCAGTTCTTC.

Here the CDR3 reads CASSLVTYQGQFF. CDR3 nucleotide sequence: TGTGCCAGCAGCTTAGTAACCTATCAGGGGCAGTTCTTC. The rearrangement joins TRBV11-2 to TRBJ2-1, with D possibly TRBD1 on 5 matching bases. The CDR3 contains 13 residues. V lost 1 base and J lost 12, with 13 bases in between. Germline V lookup: CDR1 SGHAT, CDR2 FQNNGV.

This clonotype was recorded many times. This chain joins TRBV7-2 and TRBJ2-5; TRBD2 matches 7 bases. This CDR3 has 13 residues. Unmatched junction bases numbered 1, after V lost 2 bases and J lost 4 bases. Germline V gene data show CDR1 as SGHTA and CDR2 as FQGNSA. The CDR3 nucleotides are TGTGCCAGCAGCTTATCTAGCGGAGAGACCCAGTACTTC. The encoded protein is CASSLSSGETQYF.

This clonotype was detected only a few times. The chain recombines TRBV20-1 with TRBJ2-3, with D hard to call. The CDR3 has 15 residues. Germline CDR1 reads DFQATT; CDR2 reads SNEGSKA (reference sequence). V was shortened by 6 bases and J by 0 bases, with 16 bases between the two germline ends. The CDR3 is CSAIPNQISTDTQYF. CDR3 DNA sequence: TGCAGTGCCATCCCGAACCAGATTAGCACAGATACGCAGTATTTT.

V usage is TRBV14 and J usage is TRBJ1-4, with D uncertain. Trimming removed 4 bases from V and 0 bases from J, with 9 bases in between. Germline CDR1 is SGHDN and CDR2 is FVKESK. The length of the CDR3 is 15 residues. CDR3 sequence (DNA): TGTGCCAGCAGCCCCGTGGGCTCAACTAATGAAAAACTGTTTTTT. Its protein is CASSPVGSTNEKLFF.

This clonotype has ten or more counts. The chain is built from TRBV7-3 and TRBJ2-2, with TRBD2 matching 9 bases. Looked up from germline, CDR1 is SGHTA and CDR2 is FQGTGA. Germline trimming cut 4 bases from V and 6 bases from J; bases unmatched to any gene: 12. The CDR3 loop spans 17 amino acids. The CDR3 DNA sequence: TGTGCCAGCAGCTCCACCGCACTCGCGGGAGGGTCCGGGGAGCTGTTTTTT. It yields the protein CASSSTALAGGSGELFF.

In its sample, this clonotype was seen many times. The chain has TRBV6-1 and TRBJ1-1; 8 bases map to TRBD1. The CDR3 runs to 18 residues. V lost 6 bases, J lost 6 bases, and 21 bases stayed unmatched. Germline lookup yields CDR1 MNHNS and CDR2 SASEGT. The CDR3 reads CASRRYGTGGLSGAEAFF. The CDR3 nucleotides read TGTGCCAGCAGGCGATACGGGACAGGTGGTTTGTCCGGGGCTGAAGCTTTCTTT.

This clonotype showed up just a few times. The rearrangement links TRBV27 to TRBJ2-1; the D call may be TRBD1 or TRBD2 (5 bases each). V lost 0 bases and J 9 bases, leaving 12 bases between the germline ends. CDR1 is MNHEY and CDR2 is SMNVEV in the germline V gene (reference sequence). This CDR3 is built from 14 residues. CDR3 coding DNA: TGTGCCAGCAGTTTATCCCAAGGGGAGATTGAGCAGTTCTTC. Its protein is CASSLSQGEIEQFF.

This clonotype was observed at least ten times. The J gene is TRBJ1-1, the V gene TRBV5-1; TRBD1 matches at 7 bases. Germline CDR1 SGHRS, CDR2 YFSETQ. The junction had 2 bases not matched to a gene; V was cut back by 0 bases and J by 3 bases. The CDR3 is made up of 14 amino acids. The CDR3 bases are TGCGCCAGCAGCTTGGTTACAGGGGACACTGAAGCTTTCTTT. It encodes CASSLVTGDTEAFF.

This clonotype was observed at least ten times. The V and J genes are TRBV12-3 or TRBV12-4 and TRBJ1-5; 9 bases fit TRBD1. J was trimmed by 7 bases and V by 5 bases; bases with no gene match: 6. CDR3 size: 14 residues. DNA of the CDR3: TGTGCCAGCAGTCCCGGGACAGGGAGGCAGCCCCAGCATTTT. Amino acids: CASSPGTGRQPQHF.

In this sample, this clonotype turned up many times. J is TRBJ2-7 and V is TRBV7-9; D might be TRBD1 (6 bases). CDR1 and CDR2 from the germline V gene are SEHNR and FQNEAQ (reference sequence). Trimming took off 6 bases at V and 1 base at J, with 13 bases between the two ends. This CDR3 spans 14 amino acids. The chain's CDR3 is CASSPGTTSYEQYF. CDR3 DNA sequence: TGTGCCAGCAGTCCCGGGACAACGTCCTACGAGCAGTACTTC.

This clonotype was detected many times. This chain connects TRBV5-1 to TRBJ1-1; D remains ambiguous. CDR1 is SGHRS and CDR2 is YFSETQ in the germline V gene. CDR3 length: 15 amino acids. With 4 bases removed from V and 0 bases from J, the gap between germline ends came to 13 bases. The CDR3 loop reads CASSLPLGMNTEAFF. The CDR3 DNA reads as TGCGCCAGCAGCCTACCTTTAGGGATGAACACTGAAGCTTTCTTT.

V usage is TRBV2 and J usage is TRBJ2-7; 11 bases map to TRBD1. The CDR3 totals 18 residues. Germline CDR1 is SNHLY and CDR2 is FYNNEI. The V gene end was trimmed by 5 bases and the J gene end by 0 bases; junction bases not matched to a gene: 12. The CDR3 is CASSRGQGAQPRSYEQYF. The CDR3 nucleotides are TGTGCCAGCAGTCGTGGACAGGGGGCGCAACCCCGCTCCTACGAGCAGTACTTC.

The sample holds many counts of this clonotype. J is TRBJ1-1 and V is TRBV18; D is uncertain. The CDR3 loop spans 13 amino acids. Germline V gene lookup returns CDR1 KGHSH and CDR2 LQKENI. Trimming pared 6 bases from V and 3 bases from J, leaving 11 bases between. This chain's CDR3 is CASSLGPYTEAFF. CDR3 DNA: TGTGCCAGCTCCCTCGGACCATACACTGAAGCTTTCTTT.

The chain has TRBV14 and TRBJ1-4; D unclear. Between the trimmed V and J ends, which lost 4 bases and 8 bases, there was a span of 17 bases. This CDR3 is built from 15 residues. Germline CDR1 reads SGHDN; CDR2 reads FVKESK. CDR3 in DNA: TGTGCCAGCAGCCTGACCGGTCTCCCGGGGGAAAAACTGTTTTTT. As protein: CASSLTGLPGEKLFF.

The gene calls are TRBV30 and TRBJ2-1, with 10 bases fitting TRBD1. V shed 1 base, J shed 6 bases, and the junction held 6 bases outside the gene matches. From germline, CDR1 is GTSNPN and CDR2 SVGIG (reference sequence). The CDR3 totals 15 residues. This CDR3 is CAWSASGTGANEQFF. Written as DNA, the CDR3 is TGTGCCTGGAGTGCTTCCGGGACAGGGGCCAATGAGCAGTTCTTC.

There are a few counts of this clonotype. The chain couples TRBV28 to TRBJ2-2; perhaps TRBD2 as D (5 bases). Trimming pared 3 bases from V and 2 bases from J, leaving 10 bases between. This CDR3 has 15 residues. Per the germline V gene, CDR1 is MDHEN and CDR2 is SYDVKM. CDR3 coding DNA: TGTGCCAGCAGTTTCTGGACTCTAAACACCGGGGAGCTGTTTTTT. Translated: CASSFWTLNTGELFF.

The chain carries TRBV6-5 and TRBJ2-2, with D possibly called TRBD1 or TRBD2 (6 bases each). Trimming cost V 2 bases and J 1 base, with 8 bases left between them. Germline CDR1 is MNHEY and CDR2 is SVGAGI. CDR3 length: 15 residues. CDR3 residues: CASSYEGGNTGELFF. Written as DNA, the CDR3 is TGTGCCAGCAGTTACGAGGGGGGGAACACCGGGGAGCTGTTTTTT.

The gene calls are TRBV19 and TRBJ2-1, with 10 bases fitting TRBD2. V was pared by 3 bases and J by 7 bases, with 15 bases of the junction left unmatched. The CDR3 sequence is 18 residues long. Germline lookup yields CDR1 LNHDA and CDR2 SQIVND (reference sequence). The CDR3 DNA follows: TGTGCCAGTAGTATCAACATCCACCGTCCTAGCGGGAGTAATGAGCAGTTCTTC. Translated, it gives CASSINIHRPSGSNEQFF.